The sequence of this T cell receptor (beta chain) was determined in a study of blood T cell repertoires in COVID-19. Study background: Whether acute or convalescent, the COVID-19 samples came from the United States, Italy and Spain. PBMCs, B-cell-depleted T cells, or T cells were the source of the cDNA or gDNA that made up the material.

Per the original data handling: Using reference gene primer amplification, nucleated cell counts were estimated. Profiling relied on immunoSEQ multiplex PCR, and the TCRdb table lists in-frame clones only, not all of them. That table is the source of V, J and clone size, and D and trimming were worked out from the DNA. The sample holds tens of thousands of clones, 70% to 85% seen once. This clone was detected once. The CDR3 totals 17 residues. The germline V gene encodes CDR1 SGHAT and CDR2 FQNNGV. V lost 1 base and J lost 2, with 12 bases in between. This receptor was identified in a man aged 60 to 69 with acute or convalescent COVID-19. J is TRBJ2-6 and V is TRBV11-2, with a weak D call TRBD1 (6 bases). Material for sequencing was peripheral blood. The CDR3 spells CASSLGSTGTGANVLTF. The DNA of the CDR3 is TGTGCCAGCAGCTTAGGATCCACAGGGACTGGGGCCAACGTCCTGACTTTC.